Following are 19 T cell receptor beta chains from one sample sequenced in a study of blood T cell repertoires in COVID-19 (dated by TCRdb to about 2020). The library relied on the immunoSEQ multiplex PCR assay. The table comes from immuneACCESS by way of TCRdb, which keeps in-frame sequences with V and J called. Part of the clones is missing from these tables; in studies checked, under half for an unresolved V gene and the rest for unknown reasons. The sample includes some 80,000 clones, with 88% observed a single time. Of the sample, roughly 19% is held by the ten largest clones. The sample was peripheral blood. Receptors originate from a human donor in a cohort sampled during active COVID-19.

The gene calls are TRBV5-1 and TRBJ1-2; TRBD1 matches 7 bases. The CDR3 consists of 13 residues. CDR1 is SGHRS and CDR2 is YFSETQ in the germline V gene. Trimming took 6 bases from V and 3 from J; bases not matched to a gene: 5. CDR3 coding DNA: TGCGCCAGCACCCCAGGACAGGACTATGGCTACACCTTC. Translating it yields CASTPGQDYGYTF.

This rearrangement joins TRBV5-5 to TRBJ2-5, with 10 bases lining up with TRBD2. Germline V gene sequence: CDR1 SGHKS, CDR2 YYEKEE (reference sequence). After removal of 2 bases from V and 5 bases from J, the junction contained 6 bases not matched to a gene. The CDR3 sequence is 15 residues long. CDR3 in amino acids: CASSFQAGGPETQYF. CDR3 bases: TGTGCCAGCAGCTTTCAAGCGGGGGGGCCTGAGACCCAGTACTTC.

The CDR3: CASSLAGADTQYF. The CDR3 DNA is TGCGCCAGCAGCTTGGCCGGTGCAGATACGCAGTATTTT. The chain recombines TRBV5-1 with TRBJ2-3; D remains unclear. Germline CDR1 and CDR2: SGHRS and YFSETQ. This CDR3 region has 13 residues. V was trimmed by 0 bases and J by 4 bases, leaving 6 bases between them.

The CDR3 coding sequence is TGTGCCAGCAGATATAGCAATCAGCCCCAGCATTTT. Its protein product is CASRYSNQPQHF. The chain combines TRBV6-1 with TRBJ1-5; D uncertain. Per germline, CDR1 MNHNS and CDR2 SASEGT. V was cut by 6 bases and J by 0 bases, with 3 bases left in between. The CDR3 covers 12 residues.

The chain combines TRBV18 with TRBJ2-7, with TRBD1 identical over 7 bases. This CDR3 is built from 15 residues. Trimming took 6 bases from V and 1 from J; bases not matched to a gene: 9. Germline-derived CDR1 and CDR2 are KGHSH and LQKENI. The DNA for the CDR3 is TGTGCCAGCTCGATAAGGGGACAGCAATCCTACGAGCAGTACTTC. Its protein product is CASSIRGQQSYEQYF.

This rearrangement joins TRBV11-2 to TRBJ2-5, with 15 bases lining up with TRBD2. Looked up from germline, CDR1 is SGHAT and CDR2 is FQNNGV. Unmatched junction bases numbered 8, after V lost 4 bases and J lost 5 bases. The CDR3 consists of 17 residues. The CDR3 nucleotides are TGTGCCAGCAGCTCCCGGACTAGCGGGAGGGCGGGGGAGACCCAGTACTTC. It yields the protein CASSSRTSGRAGETQYF.

The V call is TRBV6-2 or TRBV6-3, the J call TRBJ1-5; a weak D match, TRBD1 (5 bases). CDR1 is MNHEY, CDR2 SVGEGT, per germline. The length of the CDR3 is 12 residues. The germline V and J ends were trimmed by 5 bases and 12 bases, with 14 bases remaining between them. CDR3 sequence reads: CASSGRAQGQHF. DNA of the CDR3: TGTGCCAGCAGTGGCAGGGCCCAGGGCCAGCATTTT.

This clone was picked up a small number of times. The genes are TRBV7-3 and TRBJ2-5; possible D gene TRBD1, 6 bases. Trimming removed 5 bases from V and 0 bases from J, with 13 bases in between. The CDR3 has 15 amino acids. Germline-derived CDR1 and CDR2 are SGHTA and FQGTGA. In DNA, the CDR3 is TGTGCCAGCAGCCCCCAGACAGGATACCAAGAGACCCAGTACTTC. This gives the protein CASSPQTGYQETQYF.

The gene calls are TRBV19 and TRBJ2-1; 10 bases agree with TRBD1. The CDR3 is 16 residues long. CDR1 LNHDA and CDR2 SQIVND come from the germline V gene (reference sequence). J lost 1 base, V lost 4 bases, and 4 bases had no gene match. This CDR3 reads CASSTEGQGSYNEQFF. In nucleotides, the CDR3 is TGTGCCAGTAGTACGGAGGGACAGGGGTCCTACAATGAGCAGTTCTTC.

The V gene is TRBV5-6, the J gene TRBJ2-6, with D possibly matching TRBD2 (6 bases). This CDR3 contains 16 residues. Germline lookup yields CDR1 SGHDT and CDR2 YYEEEE. Trimming pared 2 bases from V and 4 bases from J, leaving 13 bases between. CDR3 sequence (DNA): TGTGCCAGCAGCTTTGGGGGGAGGTCAGGGGCCAACGTCCTGACTTTC. Amino acids: CASSFGGRSGANVLTF.

This chain links TRBV10-1 with TRBJ2-7; 10 positions match TRBD1. With V trimmed by 5 bases and J by 4 bases, 8 bases remained unmatched. The CDR3 runs 15 residues. CDR1 WNHNN and CDR2 SYGVQD come from the germline V gene (reference sequence). The CDR3 DNA reads as TGCGCCAGCAGTCCTCGGACAGGGGGGAAGTACGAGCAGTACTTC. Encoded protein: CASSPRTGGKYEQYF.

This sequence joins TRBV30 and TRBJ2-5; TRBD1 agrees at 10 bases. The V and J ends lost 1 base and 4 bases, in that order; junction bases with no gene match: 9. The germline CDR1 and CDR2 sequences are GTSNPN and SVGIG (reference sequence). CDR3 length equals 16 residues. CDR3 in amino acids: CAWSGKIDRGRETQYF. CDR3 bases: TGTGCCTGGAGTGGGAAGATCGACAGGGGGCGAGAGACCCAGTACTTC.

J is TRBJ1-5 and V is TRBV2; 7 bases align to TRBD1. Trimming took 6 bases from V and 4 from J; bases not matched to a gene: 15. The germline V gene encodes CDR1 SNHLY and CDR2 FYNNEI. The CDR3 sequence is 17 residues long. The CDR3 DNA follows: TGTGCCAGCAGCAGAGACGTCAGGGGGGCCGGTAATCAGCCCCAGCATTTT. It codes for CASSRDVRGAGNQPQHF.

The chain uses TRBV28 and TRBJ2-7; the match to TRBD1 covers 8 bases. Germline V gene lookup returns CDR1 MDHEN and CDR2 SYDVKM. The CDR3 sequence is 15 residues long. After removal of 2 bases from V and 3 bases from J, the junction contained 6 bases not matched to a gene. This chain's CDR3 is CASSLGGTGLYEQYF. The DNA of the CDR3 is TGTGCCAGCAGTTTAGGCGGGACAGGACTCTACGAGCAGTACTTC.

J is TRBJ2-3 and V is TRBV5-1; TRBD2 matches 13 bases. CDR3 length: 18 residues. The J segment lost 0 bases and the V segment lost 0 bases, leaving 4 bases of the junction unmatched. CDR1 is SGHRS and CDR2 is YFSETQ in the germline V gene. CDR3 coding DNA: TGCGCCAGCAGCTTGGGACTAGCGGGAGGACCTAGCACAGATACGCAGTATTTT. Translation: CASSLGLAGGPSTDTQYF.

V and J are TRBV15 and TRBJ2-5, with TRBD2 identical over 7 bases. The V gene's germline CDR1 is LNHNV and CDR2 YYDKDF (reference sequence). The trim removed 1 base at V and 4 bases at J, leaving 6 bases unmatched. This CDR3 spans 15 amino acids. This CDR3 reads CATSRGPGGVETQYF. The CDR3 nucleotides read TGTGCCACCAGCAGAGGACCGGGGGGAGTAGAGACCCAGTACTTC.

This chain joins TRBV7-2 and TRBJ2-3; TRBD2 aligns across 10 bases. Germline loops: CDR1 SGHTA, CDR2 FQGNSA. CDR3 length: 13 amino acids. V was pared by 7 bases and J by 7 bases, with 5 bases of the junction left unmatched. This CDR3 reads CASKSGGAYTQYF. CDR3 DNA sequence: TGTGCCAGCAAAAGCGGGGGGGCTTATACGCAGTATTTT.

The chain has TRBV6-2 or TRBV6-3 and TRBJ2-5, with D hard to call. The germline V gene encodes CDR1 MNHEY and CDR2 SVGEGT. V was pared by 5 bases and J by 0 bases, with 4 bases between. The CDR3 spans 12 residues. CDR3 nucleotides: TGTGCCAGCAGTCAGTACCAAGAGACCCAGTACTTC. Translated: CASSQYQETQYF.

The chain recombines TRBV18 with TRBJ1-2; D perhaps matches TRBD1 (5 bases). The V gene's germline CDR1 is KGHSH and CDR2 LQKENI. The CDR3 extends over 15 amino acids. Trimming cost V 2 bases and J 0 bases, with 10 bases left between them. The CDR3 region has the DNA TGTGCCAGCTCACCAAAGGGACTCGCTAACTATGGCTACACCTTC. Protein: CASSPKGLANYGYTF.